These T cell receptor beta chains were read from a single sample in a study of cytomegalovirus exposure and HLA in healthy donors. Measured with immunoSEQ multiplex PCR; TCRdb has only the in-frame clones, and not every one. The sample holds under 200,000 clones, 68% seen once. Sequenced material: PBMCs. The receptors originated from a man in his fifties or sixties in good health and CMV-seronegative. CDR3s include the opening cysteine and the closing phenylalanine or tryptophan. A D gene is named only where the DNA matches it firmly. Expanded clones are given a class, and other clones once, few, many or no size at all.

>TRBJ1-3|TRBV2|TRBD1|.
TGTGCCAGCAGTCTCCAGGGGGCAGGGGACACCATATATTTT
CASSLQGAGDTIYF
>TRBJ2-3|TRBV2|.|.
TGTGCCAGCAGTATAGGCGGGGCTAGCACAGATACGCAGTATTTT
CASSIGGASTDTQYF
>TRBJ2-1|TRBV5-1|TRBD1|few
TGCGCCAGCAGCTCAAAGGCCGGGACAGGGACCTACAATGAGCAGTTCTTC
CASSSKAGTGTYNEQFF
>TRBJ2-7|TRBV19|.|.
TGTGCCAGTAGTGCTCAGGGTTACGAGCAGTACTTC
CASSAQGYEQYF
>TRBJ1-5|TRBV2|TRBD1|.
TGTGCCAGCAGTCCGGGACAGGTAGACTATAGCAATCAGCCCCAGCATTTT
CASSPGQVDYSNQPQHF
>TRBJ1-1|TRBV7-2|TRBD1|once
TGTGCCAGCAGCTTAGGACAAAGGGGGCTCCGGGCGAACACTGAAGCTTTCTTT
CASSLGQRGLRANTEAFF
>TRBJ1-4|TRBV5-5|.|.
TGTGCCAGCAGCTTGGTGACTGATGAAAAACTGTTTTTT
CASSLVTDEKLFF
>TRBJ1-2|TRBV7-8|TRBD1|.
TGTGCCAGCAGCTTAGAGGGGGCCGTTGGGGGCTACACCTTC
CASSLEGAVGGYTF
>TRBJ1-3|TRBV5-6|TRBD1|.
TGTGCCAGCAGCGGTCGGGACAGAGCTGGAAACACCATATATTTT
CASSGRDRAGNTIYF
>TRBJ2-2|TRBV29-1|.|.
TGCAGCGTCTCATGGTTAGGGGGCCGGGGGACCGGGGAGCTGTTTTTT
CSVSWLGGRGTGELFF
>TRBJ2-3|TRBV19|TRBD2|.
TGTGCCAGTAGTATGGTGACTAGCGGGGGGGCCGATACGCAGTATTTT
CASSMVTSGGADTQYF
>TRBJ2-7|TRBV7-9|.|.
TGTGCCAGCAGCCCCGGGGGCTACGAGCAGTACTTC
CASSPGGYEQYF
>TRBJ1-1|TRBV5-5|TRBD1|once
TGTGCCAGCAGCTCTTCGAATGACAGGGGGGCTTTCTTT
CASSSSNDRGAFF
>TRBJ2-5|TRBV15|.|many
TGTGCCACCAGCAGGGGTATCCAGGCAGAGACCCAGTACTTC
CATSRGIQAETQYF
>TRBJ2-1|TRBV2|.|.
TGTGCCAGCAGTCCCGGGAGCGTAATATATGAGCAGTTCTTC
CASSPGSVIYEQFF
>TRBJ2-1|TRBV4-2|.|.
TGTGCCAGCAGCCGGTCGGGACTCGACAATGAGCAGTTCTTC
CASSRSGLDNEQFF
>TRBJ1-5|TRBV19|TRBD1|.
TGTGCCAGTAGTATCGACAGGGGTGGCAATCAGCCCCAGCATTTT
CASSIDRGGNQPQHF
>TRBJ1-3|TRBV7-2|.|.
TGTGCCAGCAGCTTAGGACAGGCTGGTGGAAACACCATATATTTT
CASSLGQAGGNTIYF
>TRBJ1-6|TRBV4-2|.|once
TGTGCCAGCAGCCAAGATGGGGCCGGGCCCCCCTTCCCACCCCTCCACTTT
CASSQDGAGPPFPPLHF
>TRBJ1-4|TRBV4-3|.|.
TGCGCCAGCAGCCAAGGTGGAACAGGATGGGAAAAACTGTTTTTT
CASSQGGTGWEKLFF
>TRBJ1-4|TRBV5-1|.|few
TGCGCCAGCAGCTTAGGAGGGAGGAGGGAAAAACTGTTTTTT
CASSLGGRREKLFF
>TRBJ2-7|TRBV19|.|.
TGTGCCAGTATGAACACGGGCCGGTCGGGGGAGCAGTACTTC
CASMNTGRSGEQYF
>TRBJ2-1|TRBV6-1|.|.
TGTGCCAGCAGAGCCCTTCGGGAGCAGTTCTTC
CASRALREQFF
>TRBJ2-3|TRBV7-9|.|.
TGTGCCAGCGGACTCTGGCCCACAGATACGCAGTATTTT
CASGLWPTDTQYF
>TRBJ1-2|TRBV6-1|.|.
TGTGCCAGCACCCAAGGGGACATTGGGTTCTATGGCTACACCTTC
CASTQGDIGFYGYTF
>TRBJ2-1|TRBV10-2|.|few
TGCGCCAGCAGTTTGCCGTCGGGGGTAGGGAACAATGAGCAGTTCTTC
CASSLPSGVGNNEQFF
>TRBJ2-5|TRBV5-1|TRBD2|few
TGCGCCAGCAGCGGACTAGAAGAGACCCAGTACTTC
CASSGLEETQYF
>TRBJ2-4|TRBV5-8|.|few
TGTGCCAGCAGCTTGGCCAGGGACTGGGCCAAAAACATTCAGTACTTC
CASSLARDWAKNIQYF
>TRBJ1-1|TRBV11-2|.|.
TGTGCCAGCAGCATCCCCCTTTACATGAACACTGAAGCTTTCTTT
CASSIPLYMNTEAFF
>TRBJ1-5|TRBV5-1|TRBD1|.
TGCGCCAGCAGCTTAGGGACAGGGTCCCAGCCCCAGCATTTT
CASSLGTGSQPQHF
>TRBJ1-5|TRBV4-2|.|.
TGTGCCAGCAGCCAAGATGTGGCGGGGAATCAGCCCCAGCATTTT
CASSQDVAGNQPQHF
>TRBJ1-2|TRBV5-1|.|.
TGCGCCAGCAGCATCGACGGACATACTAACTATGGCTACACCTTC
CASSIDGHTNYGYTF
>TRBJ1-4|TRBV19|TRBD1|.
TGTGCCAGTAGCGTCAGGGGGCTTGGCGAAAAACTGTTTTTT
CASSVRGLGEKLFF
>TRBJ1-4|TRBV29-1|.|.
TGCAGCGTTGAAGGGGCAGTGGATGAAAAACTGTTTTTT
CSVEGAVDEKLFF
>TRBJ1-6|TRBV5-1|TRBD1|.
TGCGCCAGCAGCCCTGACAGGGGTTCGTCACCCCTCCACTTT
CASSPDRGSSPLHF
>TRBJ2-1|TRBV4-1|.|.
TGCGCCAGCAGCCAAGATCCCGCACTAGCATTATCCTACAATGAGCAGTTCTTC
CASSQDPALALSYNEQFF
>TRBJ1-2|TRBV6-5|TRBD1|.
TGTGCCAGCAGTTCAGCAGGGGGCGGGTATGGCTACACCTTC
CASSSAGGGYGYTF
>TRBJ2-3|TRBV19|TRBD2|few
TGTGCCAGTAGTAGCGGGGGGGCCGGGAAAGATACGCAGTATTTT
CASSSGGAGKDTQYF
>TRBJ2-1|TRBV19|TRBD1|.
TGTGCCAGTAGTAAATGGGACAGGGTGGATGAGCAGTTCTTC
CASSKWDRVDEQFF
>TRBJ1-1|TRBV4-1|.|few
TGCGCCAGCAGCCCCCTCCACGGTGGGCAAACGAAAGCTTTCTTT
CASSPLHGGQTKAFF
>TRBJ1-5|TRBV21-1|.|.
TGTGCCAGCAGCACCTACAGGGAGAAGGTCAATCAGCCCCAGCATTTT
CASSTYREKVNQPQHF
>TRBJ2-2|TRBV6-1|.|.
TGTGCCAGCAGTGGTGGAGTTGGGACCGGGGAGCTGTTTTTT
CASSGGVGTGELFF
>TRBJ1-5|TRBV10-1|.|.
TGCGCCAGCAGTGAGGGGCAGATCAATCAGCCCCAGCATTTT
CASSEGQINQPQHF
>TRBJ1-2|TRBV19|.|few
TGTGCCAGTACCCTCGGGGAGAACTATGGCTACACCTTC
CASTLGENYGYTF